Listed below are T cell receptor beta chains from one sample, sequenced in a study of T cell repertoires in cytomegalovirus infection. TCRdb re-derived calls from the reads in MiXCR, one entry per CDR3 protein. The table lists fewer than 1,000,000 distinct CDR3 sequences, around 32% of them singletons. For these receptors, no antigen is known. The sequences come from cultured CD8+ T cells from PBMCs, collected from culture after CMV antigen stimulation. The receptors here all came from a human donor in good health (CMV status not recorded). Some clones in this sample may be carry-over from other donors' samples. Both conserved end residues are part of each CDR3. A D gene is named only where the DNA matches it firmly. Rows give clone size only sometimes, using once, few, many, or a class for an expanded clone.

V	D	J	size	DNA	CDR3
TRBV5-5	NA	TRBJ2-5	NA	TGTGCCAGCAGCTCCCTGCCCTCGGGACTCCAAGAGACCCAGTACTTC	CASSSLPSGLQETQYF
TRBV6-1	NA	TRBJ2-7	few	TGTGCCAGCAGCGGGGACGAGCAGTACTTC	CASSGDEQYF
TRBV29-1	NA	TRBJ2-3	NA	TGCAGCGTTGCACGACAGGACCGCACAGATACGCAGTATTTT	CSVARQDRTDTQYF
TRBV11-3	NA	TRBJ2-7	NA	TGTGCCAGCAGCTTAGACGGGGGATCAATCTACGAGCAGTACTTC	CASSLDGGSIYEQYF
TRBV19	NA	TRBJ2-7	few	TGTGCCAGTAGTATCAAGGCCAGAGGAATCTCCTACGAGCAGTACTTC	CASSIKARGISYEQYF
TRBV7-9	NA	TRBJ1-5	few	TGTGCCAGCAGCCCGGGACATGGAAACAATCAGCCCCAGCATTTT	CASSPGHGNNQPQHF
TRBV27	NA	TRBJ1-6	NA	TGTGCCAGCAGTTTCGGCGTGGGGGGGTCACCCCTCCACTTT	CASSFGVGGSPLHF
TRBV6-5	TRBD1	TRBJ2-5	NA	TGTGCCAGCAGGGGGACAGAGCTGCAAGAGACCCAGTACTTC	CASRGTELQETQYF
TRBV7-9	TRBD1	TRBJ1-5	NA	TGTGCCAGCAGCCCAGGGACAGGGCACAATCAGCCCCAGCATTTT	CASSPGTGHNQPQHF
TRBV27	NA	TRBJ2-3	NA	TGTGCCAGCAAGACTAGGGGTAGCACAGATACGCAGTATTTT	CASKTRGSTDTQYF
TRBV7-2	NA	TRBJ2-2	many	TGTGCCAGCAGCTTAACTCCCGGGGAGCTGTTTTTT	CASSLTPGELFF
TRBV6-8	NA	TRBJ1-1	NA	TGTGCCAGCAAGGGTGGCTCTGAAGCTTTCTTT	CASKGGSEAFF
TRBV7-2	TRBD1	TRBJ1-1	NA	TGTGCCAGCAGCTTTGGGACAGTCGAAGCTTTCTTT	CASSFGTVEAFF
TRBV5-4	TRBD1	TRBJ2-2	NA	TGTGCCAGCAGACGATCGGACAGGGCCACCGGGGAGCTGTTTTTT	CASRRSDRATGELFF
TRBV27	NA	TRBJ1-5	NA	TGTGCCAGCAGCCCCAGCGGGCTACATCAGCCCCGGCATTTT	CASSPSGLHQPRHF
TRBV6-2/TRBV6-3	NA	TRBJ2-5	NA	TGTGCCAGCAGCCTGGGCCTTCCCGGGGAGACCCAGTACTTC	CASSLGLPGETQYF
TRBV5-6	TRBD1	TRBJ2-2	NA	TGTGCCAGCAGCTGGGGACAGTCCGGGGAGCTGTTTTTT	CASSWGQSGELFF
TRBV10-3	NA	TRBJ2-5	NA	TGTGCCATCAGGAGACGGTCCCAAGAGACCCAGTACTTC	CAIRRRSQETQYF
TRBV7-8	TRBD1	TRBJ1-2	many	TGTGCCAGCAGTCTTATGGGACAGGAGAGTAACTATGGCTACACCTTC	CASSLMGQESNYGYTF
TRBV15	NA	TRBJ2-5	few	TGTGCCACCAGCAGAGATGGGGGCCATTTAGAGACCCAGTACTTC	CATSRDGGHLETQYF
TRBV13	TRBD1	TRBJ2-7	NA	TGTGCCAGCAGACGGACAGGGGTTCAAGAGCAGTACTTC	CASRRTGVQEQYF
TRBV28	NA	TRBJ1-5	many	TGTGCCAGCAGTTTAGAGGCTCATCAGCCCCAGCATTTT	CASSLEAHQPQHF